The rows below give T cell receptor beta chains drawn from one sample of a study of T cell responses to AZD1222 COVID-19 vaccine. TCRdb's copy holds only in-frame clones and misses some; the assay was immunoSEQ multiplex PCR. The table includes some 150,000 clones, about 91% detected once. The sequenced sample was peripheral blood, obtained on day 0 of AZD1222 vaccination. Source of these receptors: an adult in good health. Both conserved end residues are part of each CDR3. A D gene is named only where the DNA matches it firmly. Size values are once, few and many counts, or a class for expanded clones, and some rows have none.

clone size	D gene	J gene	V gene	CDR3 protein	CDR3 DNA
once	TRBD1	TRBJ1-6	TRBV11-3	CASSRKGTVNSPLHF	TGTGCCAGCAGCCGCAAGGGGACAGTTAATTCACCCCTCCACTTT
.	.	TRBJ1-1	TRBV28	CASSLLGPQMNTEAFF	TGTGCCAGCAGTCTCCTAGGCCCCCAAATGAACACTGAAGCTTTCTTT
.	.	TRBJ1-5	TRBV2	CASSKNGAFNQPQHF	TGTGCCAGCAGCAAAAATGGGGCTTTCAATCAGCCCCAGCATTTT
.	TRBD1	TRBJ1-3	TRBV29-1	CSVGETGGNTIYF	TGCAGCGTTGGAGAGACAGGGGGAAACACCATATATTTT
.	.	TRBJ2-2	TRBV2	CASNAVGTGELFF	TGTGCCAGCAATGCTGTGGGCACCGGGGAGCTGTTTTTT
.	.	TRBJ1-2	TRBV7-9	CASSFGPFSYTF	TGTGCCAGCAGTTTCGGTCCTTTTTCCTACACCTTC
.	.	TRBJ1-3	TRBV6-5	CASREGSRSGNTIYF	TGTGCCAGCAGGGAGGGGTCCCGCTCTGGAAACACCATATATTTT
.	TRBD1	TRBJ1-1	TRBV5-8	CASSLGTGVGNTEAFF	TGTGCCAGCAGCTTGGGGACAGGGGTTGGGAACACTGAAGCTTTCTTT
once	.	TRBJ1-6	TRBV7-6	CASSLYNSPLHF	TGTGCCAGCAGCCTCTATAATTCACCCCTCCACTTT
.	.	TRBJ2-7	TRBV7-2	CASSLGLSSAPYEQYF	TGTGCCAGCAGCTTAGGACTTTCATCCGCCCCCTACGAGCAGTACTTC
few	TRBD1	TRBJ1-1	TRBV6-5	CASSYSRWRGTAEAFF	TGTGCCAGCAGTTACTCGAGGTGGAGGGGGACAGCTGAAGCTTTCTTT
.	.	TRBJ1-4	TRBV18	CASSPRTGVNEKLFF	TGTGCCAGCTCACCACGGACGGGAGTAAATGAAAAACTGTTTTTT
.	.	TRBJ1-5	TRBV7-2	CASSLAGLINQPQHF	TGTGCCAGCAGCTTAGCGGGACTGATCAATCAGCCCCAGCATTTT
.	.	TRBJ1-6	TRBV5-1	CASSFEGLDSPLHF	TGCGCCAGCAGCTTCGAGGGACTCGATTCACCCCTCCACTTT
.	.	TRBJ1-1	TRBV6-2/TRBV6-3	CASSYVVRMNTEAFF	TGTGCCAGCAGTTACGTGGTCCGAATGAACACTGAAGCTTTCTTT
.	.	TRBJ1-3	TRBV16	CASSQQTGIRNTIYF	TGTGCCAGCAGCCAACAAACAGGAATCCGAAACACCATATATTTT
.	TRBD1	TRBJ2-1	TRBV11-2	CASSLGQGAGEQFF	TGTGCCAGCAGCTTGGGACAGGGGGCGGGTGAGCAGTTCTTC
.	.	TRBJ1-2	TRBV2	CASRPDRDGGYTF	TGTGCCAGCAGACCAGACAGAGACGGTGGCTACACCTTC
.	.	TRBJ2-5	TRBV23-1	CASSHPLHMVLQETQYF	TGCGCCAGCAGTCATCCTCTACATATGGTCCTCCAAGAGACCCAGTACTTC
.	.	TRBJ2-7	TRBV6-5	CASRRQSSSSYEQYF	TGTGCCAGCAGGCGTCAGTCCTCGAGCTCCTACGAGCAGTACTTC
.	TRBD2	TRBJ2-3	TRBV4-3	CASSQDASGGADTQYF	TGCGCCAGCAGCCAAGATGCGAGCGGGGGGGCCGATACGCAGTATTTT
.	.	TRBJ1-2	TRBV5-4	CASSLDRANYGYTF	TGTGCCAGCAGCTTGGACAGGGCTAACTATGGCTACACCTTC